The 5 T cell receptor beta chains below all came from one sample that was sequenced in a study of blood T cell repertoires in COVID-19. Data came from immunoSEQ multiplex PCR; TCRdb stores just in-frame clones and leaves some out. The profile shows approximately 45,000 clones, around 87% of them singletons. What was sequenced was peripheral blood. These receptor sequences come from a human donor in a cohort sampled during active COVID-19.

The CDR3 DNA reads TGTGCCAGCAGCTTGGGACTTGGCACAGATACGCAGTATTTT. Its protein is CASSLGLGTDTQYF. The rearrangement joins TRBV5-6 to TRBJ2-3; D remains ambiguous. Per germline, CDR1 SGHDT and CDR2 YYEEEE. The length of the CDR3 is 14 residues. The germline V and J ends were trimmed by 0 bases and 1 base, with 6 bases remaining between them.

The chain carries TRBV27 and TRBJ1-3; D gene unclear. The CDR3 runs to 14 residues. Trimming took 6 bases from V and 0 from J, leaving 9 bases between them. Germline V gene lookup returns CDR1 MNHEY and CDR2 SMNVEV (reference sequence). Here the CDR3 reads CASSPAGSGNTIYF. The CDR3 coding sequence is TGTGCCAGCAGCCCCGCCGGCTCTGGAAACACCATATATTTT.

CDR3 in amino acids: CASSTNRVALGEQFF. CDR3 DNA sequence: TGTGCCAGTAGTACAAACAGGGTTGCCTTGGGTGAGCAGTTCTTC. The genes are TRBV19 and TRBJ2-1; tentatively, D is TRBD1 (6 bases). V was cut by 4 bases and J by 9 bases, with 19 bases left in between. CDR1 is LNHDA, CDR2 SQIVND, per germline (reference sequence). This CDR3 region has 15 residues.

CDR3 DNA sequence: TGTGCCAGCAGCTTGGGACTAGCGGGACGTAGGAAGGACAATGAGCAGTTCTTC. As protein: CASSLGLAGRRKDNEQFF. This chain connects TRBV7-8 to TRBJ2-1; 13 bases fit TRBD2. CDR3 length equals 18 residues. Germline V gives CDR1 SGHVS, CDR2 FQNEAQ. Trimming at V came to 3 bases and at J to 5 bases, leaving 10 bases not matched to a gene.

The V call is TRBV7-3, the J call TRBJ2-1; 10 nucleotides agree with TRBD2. The CDR3 has 15 amino acids. V lost 5 bases to trimming and J lost 4 bases; unmatched junction nucleotides: 5. In germline, CDR1 is SGHTA, CDR2 FQGTGA. CDR3 residues: CASSPGLASYNEQFF. The CDR3 DNA reads as TGTGCCAGCAGCCCGGGACTAGCGAGTTACAATGAGCAGTTCTTC. The full variable domain, in which reference TRBV7-3 and TRBJ2-1 provide the parts outside the CDR3, is GAGVSQTPSNKVTEKGKYVELRCDPISGHTALYWYRQSLGQGPEFLIYFQGTGAADDSGLPNDRFFAVRPEGSVSTLKIQRTERGDSAVYLCASSPGLASYNEQFFGPGTRLTVL.